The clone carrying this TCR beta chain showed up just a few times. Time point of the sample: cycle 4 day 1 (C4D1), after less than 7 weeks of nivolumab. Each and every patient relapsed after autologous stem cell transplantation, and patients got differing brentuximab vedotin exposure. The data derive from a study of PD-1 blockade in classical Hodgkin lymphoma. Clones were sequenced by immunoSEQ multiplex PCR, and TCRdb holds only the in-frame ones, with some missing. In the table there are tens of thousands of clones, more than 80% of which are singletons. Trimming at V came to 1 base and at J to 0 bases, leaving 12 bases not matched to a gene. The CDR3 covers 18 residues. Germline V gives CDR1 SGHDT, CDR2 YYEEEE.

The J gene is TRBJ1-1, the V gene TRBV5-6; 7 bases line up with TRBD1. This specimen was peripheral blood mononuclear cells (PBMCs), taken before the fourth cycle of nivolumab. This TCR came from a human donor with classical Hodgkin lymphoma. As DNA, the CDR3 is TGTGCCAGCAGCTTGTCGCCACGGACAGGAACCATGAACACTGAAGCTTTCTTT. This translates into CASSLSPRTGTMNTEAFF. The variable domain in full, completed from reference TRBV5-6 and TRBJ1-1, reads DAGVTQSPTHLIKTRGQQVTLRCSPKSGHDTVSWYQQALGQGPQFIFQYYEEEERQRGNFPDRFSGHQFPNYSSELNVNALLLGDSALYLCASSLSPRTGTMNTEAFFGQGTRLTVV.